This T cell receptor (beta chain) was recorded in a study of blood T cell repertoires in COVID-19. Study overall: The United States, Italy and Spain supplied acute and convalescent COVID-19 samples. Nucleic acid was either cDNA or gDNA, and it came from T cells, B-cell-depleted T cells, or PBMCs.

Methods used by the authors: Reference gene primers were amplified, and this amplification served to estimate nucleated cell counts. The method was immunoSEQ multiplex PCR; TCRdb's version includes in-frame clones alone and lacks a portion of them. That table is the source of V, J and clone size, and D and trimming were worked out from the DNA. The sample contains hundreds of thousands of clones, about 87% of which appear only once. Per germline, CDR1 SGHDN and CDR2 FVKESK. V was pared by 4 bases and J by 6 bases, with 11 bases of the junction left unmatched. This CDR3 region has 15 residues. Sequencing was carried out using peripheral blood. The TCR originated in a woman aged 45-59 years who had recovered from COVID-19. The chain recombines TRBV14 with TRBJ2-7, with 8 bases lining up with TRBD1. CDR3 DNA sequence: TGTGCCAGCAGCCCCGATTGGACAGGGAGGAGCGAGCAGTACTTC. It codes for CASSPDWTGRSEQYF.